Sequencing of this T cell receptor (beta chain) was carried out in a study of cytotoxic CD8 clonotypes in ibrutinib-treated CLL. Turning to the study itself: Following treatment for a median about 12 months, range 6 to 36, response samples were then taken. Whole-study results and caveats: Public clonotypes were uncommon and contracted or stayed stable on treatment. Clonality at baseline surpassed age-matched healthy donors and tracked circulating CD8+ T-cell counts.

From cryopreserved PBMCs came 2 to 2.5 micrograms of genomic DNA used for TCR beta libraries. Data came from immunoSEQ multiplex PCR; TCRdb stores just in-frame clones and leaves some out. The data contain approximately 70,000 clones, about 84% of them singletons. Of note for this clone: Its antigen is unidentified.

The V segment lost 5 bases and the J segment 2 bases; nucleotides outside the gene matches: 17. The CDR3 has 19 residues. The germline gives CDR1 LNHDA, CDR2 SQIVND (reference sequence). The TCR originated in a human donor with chronic lymphocytic leukemia. The material sequenced was PBMCs, taken at disease progression, from a patient treated with ibrutinib. This chain uses TRBV19 with TRBJ2-7; 11 positions match TRBD2. CDR3 sequence reads: CASSAEGFGASGGTYEQYF. For the CDR3, the DNA is TGTGCCAGTAGTGCCGAGGGGTTTGGGGCTAGCGGGGGGACCTACGAGCAGTACTTC.